The sequence of this TCR beta chain was determined in a study of T cells expressing NK-cell markers. Across the study: Investigators obtained TCR beta repertoires from sorted CD3+CD56+NKG2C+, CD3+CD56+NKG2C- and CD3+CD56-NKG2C+ T cells.

Researchers built TCR beta cDNA using 5'RACE template switching with UMIs. TCRdb reanalyzed the 5' RACE reads and collapses them to one entry per CDR3 protein, without DNA. There are about 160,000 distinct CDR3 sequences in the sample, with approximately 17% held by the top ten. The CDR3 runs to 15 residues. From germline, CDR1 is SGHTA and CDR2 FQGNSA. The V and J genes are TRBV7-2 and TRBJ2-2; no DNA is available, so the TRBD2 call from TCRdb remains unchecked. The clonotype originates from a woman aged 18 to 75 in good health. Specimen: blood T cells: a sorted CD56 or NKG2C T cell subset, CD4+ or CD8+ T cells, or bulk PBMC T cells (not recorded which). The CDR3 spells CASSPTSGVGGELFF.